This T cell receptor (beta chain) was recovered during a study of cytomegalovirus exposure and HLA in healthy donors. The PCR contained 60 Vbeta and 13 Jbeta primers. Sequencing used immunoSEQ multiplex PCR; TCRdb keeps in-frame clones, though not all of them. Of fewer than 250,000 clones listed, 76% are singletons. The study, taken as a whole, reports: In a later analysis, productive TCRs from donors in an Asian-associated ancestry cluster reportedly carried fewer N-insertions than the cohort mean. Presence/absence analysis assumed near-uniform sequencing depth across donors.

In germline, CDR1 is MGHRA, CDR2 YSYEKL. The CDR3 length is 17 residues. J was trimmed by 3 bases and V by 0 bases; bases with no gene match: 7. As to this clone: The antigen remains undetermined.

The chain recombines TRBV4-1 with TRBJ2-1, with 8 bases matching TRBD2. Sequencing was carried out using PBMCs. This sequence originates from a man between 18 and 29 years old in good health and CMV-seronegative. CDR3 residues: CASSQDFYAGGYNEQFF. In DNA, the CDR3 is TGCGCCAGCAGCCAAGATTTTTACGCGGGGGGCTACAATGAGCAGTTCTTC.